This entry is about one TCR beta chain. Its specificity is not known. The data stem from a study of metastatic and nonmetastatic thyroid tumors. Study summary: Repertoires from blood and tumor or nodule tissue of malignant and benign thyroid patients were compared. Study-wide results and limits: The reported finding was significantly higher TCR beta diversity in malignant thyroid tumors relative to benign nodules, in blood and tumor.

TCRdb reassembled clones from the PCR reads with MiXCR. The repertoire holds 7,800 or so clones, with approximately 18% as singletons. None of the patients had undergone any treatment ahead of thyroid surgery. The sequence was obtained from a female donor with papillary thyroid cancer or a benign thyroid nodule (not recorded which). Some clones in this sample may be carry-over from other donors' samples. The sequenced material came from adjacent normal tissue.

The CDR3 bases are TGTGCCAGCAGTCCGCCCCCCCGGAGGGTACCTGAAGCTTTCTTT. Its translation: CASSPPPRRVPEAFF. The gene calls are TRBV28 and TRBJ1-1; no clear D. V gave up 5 bases and J gave up 6 bases, with 19 bases separating them. The CDR3 is 15 amino acids. From germline, CDR1 is MDHEN and CDR2 SYDVKM.